This T cell receptor beta chain was recovered during a study of yellow fever vaccine responses in identical twins (dated by TCRdb to between 2017 and 2018). Broadly, across the study: The study precisely tracked vaccine-responding T cell clones in identical twins. Results the study describes overall, beyond this receptor: The authors reported that the T cell response to vaccination in identical twins appeared partly convergent and partly personalized.

Concerning this clonotype itself: Its antigen remains undetermined. Base qualities are not at hand, and no much larger clone is one base apart.

The method was RT-PCR. TCRdb records Illumina HiSeq 2500 as the sequencer. TCRdb reprocessing: public reads trimmed at Q25 with fastp, clones called with MiXCR, in-frame beta chains kept. Every CDR3 protein is listed once, alongside the most common genes and DNA of its rows. This sample comprises about 19,000 distinct CDR3 sequences, approximately 70% of them detected only once. The ten largest make up roughly 2.7% of the sample. Its CDR3 holds 12 amino acids, cysteine through phenylalanine. Only the CDR3 part of the read is kept: 36 bases, read in frame from the first base. V drops 6 bases and J drops 7 bases, leaving 12 bases in between.

Sequencing used T cells from blood (PBMCs), unsorted or a sorted subset (not recorded which), obtained before or after yellow fever vaccination (not recorded which). The sequence came from a woman aged 18-29 years who received the yellow fever vaccine. Donor details come from another sample of the same person, matched by shared clones. In this chain, TRBV12-3 or TRBV12-4 is recombined with TRBJ2-5; confidence is insufficient to name the D gene. The bases are TGTGCCAGCAGATTCTCTGTGGGGACCCAGTACTTC. The translation is CASRFSVGTQYF.